This entry describes one T cell receptor beta chain. The V gene's germline CDR1 is MNHEY and CDR2 SMNVEV (reference sequence). The CDR3 length is 16 residues. Trimming took off 5 bases at V and 7 bases at J, with 18 bases between the two ends. This sample stems from a study of tumor T cells in aggressive B-cell lymphoma. TCRdb's table, derived via immunoSEQ multiplex PCR, lists solely in-frame clones and lacks some. This table holds 1,500 to 2,000 clones, about nine tenths found once. The chain couples TRBV27 to TRBJ1-6; unclear D gene. The receptor's source is an adult with diffuse large B cell lymphoma. Material: tumor tissue. The chain's CDR3 is CASSARGAGGNSPLHF. The DNA of the CDR3 is TGTGCCAGCAGTGCGCGGGGTGCTGGAGGAAATTCACCCCTCCACTTT.